This T cell receptor (beta chain) originates from a study of cytomegalovirus exposure and HLA in healthy donors. Turning to the study itself: Of the donors genotyped, several hundred in all, around 77% fell in the Caucasian-associated ancestry cluster. Findings and caveats of the study: Presence/absence comparisons presumed near-even sequencing depth among donors. Researchers counted roughly 160 TCR beta chains as cytomegalovirus-associated.

As to this clone: No antigen is known for it.

PCR used 60 Vbeta primers and 13 Jbeta primers. Assay used: immunoSEQ multiplex PCR; TCRdb lists only in-frame clones, some missing. This table holds 140,000 to 150,000 clones, around 82% found once. Though probably carrying unrecorded immune exposures, donors were nominally healthy at sampling. The receptor was isolated from a woman younger than 35 in good health and CMV-seropositive. Sequencing was carried out using PBMCs.

In DNA, the CDR3 is TGTGCCAGTAGTATGTTTCAGGCGAACACCGGGGAGCTGTTTTTT. Amino acid sequence: CASSMFQANTGELFF. The rearrangement uses TRBV19 and TRBJ2-2; D uncertain. There are 15 residues in the CDR3. V lost 3 bases and J lost 0, with 8 bases in between. The germline V gene encodes CDR1 LNHDA and CDR2 SQIVND (reference sequence).